Listed here is a single TCR beta chain. What it binds is not known. Over chemoradiotherapy, repertoires were sampled more than once. TCRdb's table, derived via immunoSEQ multiplex PCR, lists solely in-frame clones and lacks some. The repertoire has 30,000 to 50,000 clones, more than 75% of them found once; the top ten carry under 5.5%. This entry comes from a study of chemoradiotherapy in HPV16-positive cancers. Study background: A couple of HPV16-positive patients' cells yielded candidate HPV-specific clones and common motifs.

Study outcomes and limitations: HPV-responsive T-cell expansion during chemoradiotherapy was linked to improved recurrence-free survival in HPV16-positive patients. During treatment, candidate HPV-specific clones and E7-related motifs expanded in tumor.

CDR1 is SGHRS, CDR2 YFSETQ, per germline. With 5 bases clipped from V and 2 bases from J, the junction kept 6 bases outside the gene matches. This CDR3 is 14 amino acids long. This receptor was obtained from a human donor with HPV-associated anogenital cancer. The source was blood, collected from a patient who underwent chemoradiotherapy. V usage is TRBV5-1 and J usage is TRBJ1-2; 7 nucleotides line up with TRBD1. In DNA form, the CDR3 reads TGCGCCAGCAGGCAGGGGGTAGGGAACTATGGCTACACCTTC. This encodes CASRQGVGNYGYTF. The variable domain in full, completed from reference TRBV5-1 and TRBJ1-2, reads KAGVTQTPRYLIKTRGQQVTLSCSPISGHRSVSWYQQTPGQGLQFLFEYFSETQRNKGNFPGRFSGRQFSNSRSEMNVSTLELGDSALYLCASRQGVGNYGYTFGSGTRLTVV.